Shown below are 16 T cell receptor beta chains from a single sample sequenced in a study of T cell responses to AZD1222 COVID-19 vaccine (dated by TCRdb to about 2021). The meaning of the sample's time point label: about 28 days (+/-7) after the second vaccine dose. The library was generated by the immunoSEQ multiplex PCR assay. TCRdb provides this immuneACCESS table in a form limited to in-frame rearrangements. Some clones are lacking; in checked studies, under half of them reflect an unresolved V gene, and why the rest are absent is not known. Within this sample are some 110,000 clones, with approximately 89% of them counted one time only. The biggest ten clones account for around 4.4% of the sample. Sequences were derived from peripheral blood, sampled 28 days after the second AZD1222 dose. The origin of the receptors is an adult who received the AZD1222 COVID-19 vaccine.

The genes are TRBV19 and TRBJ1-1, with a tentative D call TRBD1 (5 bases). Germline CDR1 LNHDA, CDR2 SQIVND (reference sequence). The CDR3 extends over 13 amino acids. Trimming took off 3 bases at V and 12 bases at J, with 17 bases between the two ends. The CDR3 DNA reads TGTGCCAGTAGTATCGGAGGGGTCGTCGGAACTTTCTTT. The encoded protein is CASSIGGVVGTFF.

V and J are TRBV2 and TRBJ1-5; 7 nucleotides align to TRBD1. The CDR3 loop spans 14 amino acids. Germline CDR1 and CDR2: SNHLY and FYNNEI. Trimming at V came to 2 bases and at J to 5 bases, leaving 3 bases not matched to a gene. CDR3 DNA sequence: TGTGCCAGCAGTGAATCTCAGGGGGATCAGCCCCAGCATTTT. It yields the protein CASSESQGDQPQHF.

CDR3 sequence (DNA): TGCGCCAGCAGCCCCGGACTAGCGGGGAACCTGGACGAGCAGTACTTC. It yields the protein CASSPGLAGNLDEQYF. The chain carries TRBV4-1 and TRBJ2-7; 12 bases map to TRBD2. The CDR3 totals 16 residues. V dropped 4 bases and J dropped 5; count of bases not matched to a gene: 9. Per germline, CDR1 MGHRA and CDR2 YSYEKL.

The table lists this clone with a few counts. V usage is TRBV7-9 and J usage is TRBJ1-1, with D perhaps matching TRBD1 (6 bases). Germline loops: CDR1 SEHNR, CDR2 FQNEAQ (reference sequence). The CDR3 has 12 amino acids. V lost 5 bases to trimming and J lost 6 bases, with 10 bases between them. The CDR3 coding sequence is TGTGCCAGCAGCACCAAGGGGGCTGAAGCTTTCTTT. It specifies CASSTKGAEAFF. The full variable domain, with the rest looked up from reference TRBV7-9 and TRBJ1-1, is DTGVSQNPRHKITKRGQNVTFRCDPISEHNRLYWYRQTLGQGPEFLTYFQNEAQLEKSRLLSDRFSAERPKGSFSTLEIQRTEQGDSAMYLCASSTKGAEAFFGQGTRLTVV.

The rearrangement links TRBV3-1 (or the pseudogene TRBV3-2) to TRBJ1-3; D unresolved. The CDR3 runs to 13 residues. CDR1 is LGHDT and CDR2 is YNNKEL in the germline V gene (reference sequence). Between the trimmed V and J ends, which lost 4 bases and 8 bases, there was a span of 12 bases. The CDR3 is CASSPIEGDTIYF. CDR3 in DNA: TGTGCCAGCAGCCCCATCGAGGGTGACACCATATATTTT.

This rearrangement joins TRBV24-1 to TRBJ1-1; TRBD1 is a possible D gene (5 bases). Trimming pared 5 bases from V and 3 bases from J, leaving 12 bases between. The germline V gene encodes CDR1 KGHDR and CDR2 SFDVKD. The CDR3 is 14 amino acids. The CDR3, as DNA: TGTGCCACCAGTGGAGGGCGGGGGGACACTGAAGCTTTCTTT. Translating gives CATSGGRGDTEAFF.

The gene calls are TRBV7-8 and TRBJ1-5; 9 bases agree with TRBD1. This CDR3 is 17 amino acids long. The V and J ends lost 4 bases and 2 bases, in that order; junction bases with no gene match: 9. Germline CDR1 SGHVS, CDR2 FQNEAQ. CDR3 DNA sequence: TGTGCCAGCAGCTACACCGGGACAGGGAAGCGCAATCAGCCCCAGCATTTT. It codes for CASSYTGTGKRNQPQHF.

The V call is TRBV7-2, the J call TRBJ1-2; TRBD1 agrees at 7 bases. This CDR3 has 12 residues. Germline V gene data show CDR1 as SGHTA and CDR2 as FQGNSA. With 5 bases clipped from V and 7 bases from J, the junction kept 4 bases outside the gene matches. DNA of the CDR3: TGTGCCAGCAGCCCACGACAGGGTGGCTACACCTTC. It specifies CASSPRQGGYTF.

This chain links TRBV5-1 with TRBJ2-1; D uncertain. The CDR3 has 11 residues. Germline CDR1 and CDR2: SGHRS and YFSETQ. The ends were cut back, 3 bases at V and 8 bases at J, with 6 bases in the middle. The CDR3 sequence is CASSWADEQFF. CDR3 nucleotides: TGCGCCAGCAGCTGGGCGGATGAGCAGTTCTTC. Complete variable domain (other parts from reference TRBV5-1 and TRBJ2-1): KAGVTQTPRYLIKTRGQQVTLSCSPISGHRSVSWYQQTPGQGLQFLFEYFSETQRNKGNFPGRFSGRQFSNSRSEMNVSTLELGDSALYLCASSWADEQFFGPGTRLTVL.

Here the CDR3 reads CASSQGLAGLHTQYF. For the CDR3, the DNA is TGCGCCAGCAGCCAGGGACTAGCGGGGCTACATACGCAGTATTTT. The chain combines TRBV5-1 with TRBJ2-3; 13 nucleotides match TRBD2. The germline V gene encodes CDR1 SGHRS and CDR2 YFSETQ. The trim removed 4 bases at V and 7 bases at J, leaving 6 bases unmatched. CDR3 length: 15 residues.

The CDR3 bases are TGTGCCAGCAGTTATAACAGGGGGGCGGACTATGGCTACACCTTC. Translated, it gives CASSYNRGADYGYTF. The V gene is TRBV6-5, the J gene TRBJ1-2; 8 nucleotides match TRBD1. V lost 3 bases to trimming and J lost 3 bases; unmatched junction nucleotides: 6. From germline, CDR1 is MNHEY and CDR2 SVGAGI. This CDR3 contains 15 residues.

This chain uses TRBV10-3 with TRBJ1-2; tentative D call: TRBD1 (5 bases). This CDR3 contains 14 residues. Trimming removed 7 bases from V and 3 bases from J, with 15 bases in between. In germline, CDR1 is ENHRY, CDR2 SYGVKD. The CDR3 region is CAIMGEPSDYGYTF. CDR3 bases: TGTGCCATCATGGGGGAGCCTTCCGACTATGGCTACACCTTC.

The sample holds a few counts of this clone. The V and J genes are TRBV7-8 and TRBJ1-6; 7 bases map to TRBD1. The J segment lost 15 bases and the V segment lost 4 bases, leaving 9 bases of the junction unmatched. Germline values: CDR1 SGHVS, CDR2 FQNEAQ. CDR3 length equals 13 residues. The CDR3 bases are TGTGCCAGCAGCTCCGACAGGGCGGATCGCCTCCACTTT. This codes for CASSSDRADRLHF.

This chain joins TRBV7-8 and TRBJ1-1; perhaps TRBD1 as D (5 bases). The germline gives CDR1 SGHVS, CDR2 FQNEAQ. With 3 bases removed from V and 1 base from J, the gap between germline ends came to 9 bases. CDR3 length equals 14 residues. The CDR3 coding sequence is TGTGCCAGCAGCTTCGGCCAGGGGAACACTGAAGCTTTCTTT. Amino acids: CASSFGQGNTEAFF.

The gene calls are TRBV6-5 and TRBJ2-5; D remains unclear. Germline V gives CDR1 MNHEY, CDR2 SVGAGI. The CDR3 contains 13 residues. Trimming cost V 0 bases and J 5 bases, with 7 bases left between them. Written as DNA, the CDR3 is TGTGCCAGCAGTTACTCGAGGCGGGAGACCCAGTACTTC. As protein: CASSYSRRETQYF.

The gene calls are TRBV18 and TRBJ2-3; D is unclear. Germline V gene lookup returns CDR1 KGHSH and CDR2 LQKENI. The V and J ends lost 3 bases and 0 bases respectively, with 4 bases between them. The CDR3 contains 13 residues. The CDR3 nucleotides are TGTGCCAGCTCACCCCTCAGCACAGATACGCAGTATTTT. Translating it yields CASSPLSTDTQYF. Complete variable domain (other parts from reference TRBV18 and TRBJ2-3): NAGVMQNPRHLVRRRGQEARLRCSPMKGHSHVYWYRQLPEEGLKFMVYLQKENIIDESGMPKERFSAEFPKEGPSILRIQQVVRGDSAAYFCASSPLSTDTQYFGPGTRLTVL.